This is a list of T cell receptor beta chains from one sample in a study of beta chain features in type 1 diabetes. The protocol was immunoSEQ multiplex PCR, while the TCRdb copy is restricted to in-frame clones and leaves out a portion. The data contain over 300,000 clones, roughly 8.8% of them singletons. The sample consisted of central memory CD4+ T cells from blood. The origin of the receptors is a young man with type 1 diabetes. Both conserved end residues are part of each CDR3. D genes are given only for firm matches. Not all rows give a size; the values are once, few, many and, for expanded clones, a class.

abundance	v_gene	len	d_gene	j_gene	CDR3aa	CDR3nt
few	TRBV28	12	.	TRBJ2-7	CASRKTGYEQYF	TGTGCCAGCAGAAAAACGGGCTACGAGCAGTACTTC
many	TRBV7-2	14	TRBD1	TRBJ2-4	CASSFDRDMNIQYF	TGTGCCAGCAGTTTCGACAGGGATATGAACATTCAGTACTTC
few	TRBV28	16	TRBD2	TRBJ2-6	CASSLAGEGGANVLTF	TGTGCCAGCAGCTTAGCGGGGGAAGGTGGGGCCAACGTCCTGACTTTC
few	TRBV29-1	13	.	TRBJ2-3	CSVEVASSDTQYF	TGCAGCGTTGAAGTGGCTAGCTCGGATACGCAGTATTTT
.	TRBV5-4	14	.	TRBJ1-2	CASSLALSGYGYTF	TGTGCCAGCAGCTTGGCCCTGTCCGGCTATGGCTACACCTTC
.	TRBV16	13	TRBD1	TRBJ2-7	CASSRGQSYEQYF	TGTGCCAGCAGCCGGGGACAGTCCTACGAGCAGTACTTC
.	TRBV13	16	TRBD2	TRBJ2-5	CASSSALAGAGETQYF	TGTGCCAGCAGCTCTGCCCTAGCGGGGGCAGGGGAGACCCAGTACTTC
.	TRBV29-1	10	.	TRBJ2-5	CSVMSETQYF	TGCAGCGTTATGTCAGAGACCCAGTACTTC
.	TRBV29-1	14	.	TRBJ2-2	CSVEIQSKTGELFF	TGCAGCGTTGAAATTCAGAGTAAGACCGGGGAGCTGTTTTTT
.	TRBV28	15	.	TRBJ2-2	CASSGPNAYTGELFF	TGTGCCAGTAGCGGCCCCAATGCTTACACCGGGGAGCTGTTTTTT
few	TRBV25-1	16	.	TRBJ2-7	CASSESALTSSYEQYF	TGTGCCAGCAGTGAATCCGCGCTTACGAGCTCCTACGAGCAGTACTTC
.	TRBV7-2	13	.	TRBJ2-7	CASSSRTDLEQYF	TGTGCCAGCAGCAGCAGGACTGACTTGGAGCAGTACTTC
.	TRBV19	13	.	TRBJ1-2	CASRDGYRYGYTF	TGTGCCAGTAGAGATGGCTATCGATACGGCTACACCTTC
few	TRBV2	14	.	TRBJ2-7	CASSGGPPDYEQYF	TGTGCCAGCAGTGGGGGACCGCCAGATTACGAGCAGTACTTC
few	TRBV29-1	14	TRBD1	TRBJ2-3	CSGRTGGGTDTQYF	TGCAGCGGGCGAACAGGGGGCGGGACAGATACGCAGTATTTT
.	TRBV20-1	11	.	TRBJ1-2	CSASRDEGYTF	TGCAGTGCTTCTCGGGACGAAGGCTACACCTTC
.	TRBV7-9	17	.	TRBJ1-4	CASSWPTSGRVAEKLFF	TGTGCCAGCAGCTGGCCTACCAGTGGTAGGGTGGCTGAAAAACTGTTTTTT
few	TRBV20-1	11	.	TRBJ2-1	CSAIRYNEQFF	TGCAGTGCTATAAGGTACAATGAGCAGTTCTTC
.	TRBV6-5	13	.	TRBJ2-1	CASTSSRFAREFF	TGTGCCAGCACCAGTAGTCGGTTTGCGCGGGAGTTCTTC
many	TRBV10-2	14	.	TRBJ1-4	CASSDWGGNEKLFF	TGCGCCAGCAGTGACTGGGGTGGTAATGAAAAACTGTTTTTT
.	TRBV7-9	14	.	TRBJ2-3	CASSPGLRTDTQYF	TGTGCCAGCAGCCCGGGACTCCGCACAGATACGCAGTATTTT
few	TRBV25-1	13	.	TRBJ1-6	CASSGRANSPLHF	TGTGCCAGCAGCGGCAGGGCTAATTCACCCCTCCACTTT
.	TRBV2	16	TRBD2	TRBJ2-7	CASRGRTSGGLSEQYF	TGTGCCAGCAGGGGAAGGACTAGCGGGGGACTAAGCGAGCAGTACTTC
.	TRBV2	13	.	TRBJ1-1	CASSYNGDTEAFF	TGTGCCAGCAGTTACAACGGGGACACTGAAGCTTTCTTT
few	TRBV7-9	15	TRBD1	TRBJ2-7	CASSFGQGLGDEQYF	TGTGCCAGCAGCTTTGGACAGGGGCTCGGTGACGAGCAGTACTTC
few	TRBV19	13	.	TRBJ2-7	CASSTEGSYEQYF	TGTGCCAGTAGTACAGAAGGCAGCTACGAGCAGTACTTC
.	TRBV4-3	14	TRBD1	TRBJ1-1	CASRRGQGNTEAFF	TGCGCCAGCAGGAGGGGACAGGGAAACACTGAAGCTTTCTTT
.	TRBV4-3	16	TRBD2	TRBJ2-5	CASSQGGGVEQETQYF	TGCGCCAGCAGCCAAGGCGGGGGGGTGGAACAAGAGACCCAGTACTTC
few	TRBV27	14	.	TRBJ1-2	CASKVGGRGYGYTF	TGTGCCAGCAAAGTAGGTGGGCGCGGCTATGGCTACACCTTC
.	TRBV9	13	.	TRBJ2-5	CASSVDERETQYF	TGTGCCAGCAGCGTAGATGAGCGAGAGACCCAGTACTTC
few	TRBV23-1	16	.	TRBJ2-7	CASSQFLQSGTDEQYF	TGCGCCAGCAGTCAATTCCTACAATCGGGGACGGACGAGCAGTACTTC
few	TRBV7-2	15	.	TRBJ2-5	CASSLVGGVQETQYF	TGTGCCAGCAGCTTAGTCGGGGGCGTTCAAGAGACCCAGTACTTC
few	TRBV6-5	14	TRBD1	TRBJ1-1	CASTRQGSNTEAFF	TGTGCCAGCACTCGACAGGGATCGAACACTGAAGCTTTCTTT
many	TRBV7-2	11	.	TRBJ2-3	CASSLADTQYF	TGTGCCAGCAGCTTAGCGGATACGCAGTATTTT
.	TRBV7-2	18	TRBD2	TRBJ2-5	CASRSGTSGTFRQETQYF	TGTGCCAGCAGGTCCGGGACTAGCGGTACCTTCCGCCAAGAGACCCAGTACTTC
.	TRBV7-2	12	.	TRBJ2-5	CASSSNQETQYF	TGTGCCAGCAGCTCCAACCAAGAGACCCAGTACTTC
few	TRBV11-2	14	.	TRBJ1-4	CASSLDATNEKLFF	TGTGCCAGCAGCTTAGATGCAACTAATGAAAAACTGTTTTTT
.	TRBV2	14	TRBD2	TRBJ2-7	CASEGLAGAYEQYF	TGTGCCAGCGAGGGACTAGCGGGGGCCTACGAGCAGTACTTC
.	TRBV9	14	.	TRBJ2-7	CASSVDAGLYEQYF	TGTGCCAGCAGCGTAGACGCAGGGCTGTACGAGCAGTACTTC
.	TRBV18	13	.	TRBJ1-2	CASSPEGSYGYTF	TGTGCCAGCTCACCGGAGGGGAGCTATGGCTACACCTTC
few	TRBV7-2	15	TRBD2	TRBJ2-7	CASSLGSGGLYEQYF	TGTGCCAGCAGCTTGGGCAGCGGGGGGTTGTACGAGCAGTACTTC
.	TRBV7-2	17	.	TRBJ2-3	CASSPIGARGFSDTQYF	TGTGCCAGCAGTCCTATAGGGGCCAGGGGTTTTTCCGATACGCAGTATTTT
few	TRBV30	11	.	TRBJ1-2	CTFEPQYGYTF	TGTACCTTTGAACCTCAGTATGGCTACACCTTC